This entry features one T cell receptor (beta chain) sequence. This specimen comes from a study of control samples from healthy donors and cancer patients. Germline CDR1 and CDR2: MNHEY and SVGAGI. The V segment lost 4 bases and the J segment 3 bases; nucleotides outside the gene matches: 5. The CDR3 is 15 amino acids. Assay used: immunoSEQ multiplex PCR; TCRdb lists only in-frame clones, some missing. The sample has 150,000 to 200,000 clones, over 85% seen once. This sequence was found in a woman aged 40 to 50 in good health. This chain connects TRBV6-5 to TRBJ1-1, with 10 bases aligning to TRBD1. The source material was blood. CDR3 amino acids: CASSFGQGVHTEAFF. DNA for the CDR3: TGTGCCAGCAGTTTTGGACAGGGGGTTCACACTGAAGCTTTCTTT.